The 27 T cell receptor beta chains below all came from one sample that was sequenced in a study of glioma-infiltrating T cells after dendritic cell vaccination. Sequencing was performed with immunoSEQ multiplex PCR; in TCRdb, only in-frame clones are kept and a portion is missing. The sample has around 62,000 clones; roughly 80% are singletons. The sequencing here drew on blood, taken before dendritic cell vaccination. The receptors were gathered from a human donor with glioblastoma.

The CDR3: CASTGTGGPYSNQPQHF. The CDR3 nucleotides read TGTGCCAGTACCGGGACAGGGGGACCTTATAGCAATCAGCCCCAGCATTTT. The chain is built from TRBV19 and TRBJ1-5, with TRBD1 identical over 11 bases. This CDR3 is built from 17 residues. After removal of 7 bases from V and 0 bases from J, the junction contained 8 bases not matched to a gene. The germline V gene encodes CDR1 LNHDA and CDR2 SQIVND (reference sequence).

The chain joins TRBV5-6 to TRBJ2-3; 7 nucleotides agree with TRBD2. V gave up 1 base and J gave up 3 bases; unmatched junction bases: 5. This CDR3 spans 15 amino acids. Germline CDR1 SGHDT, CDR2 YYEEEE. CDR3 residues: CASSLWGGRTDTQYF. DNA of the CDR3: TGTGCCAGCAGCTTGTGGGGGGGGAGAACAGATACGCAGTATTTT.

This sequence joins TRBV28 and TRBJ2-7; D unclear. The CDR3 loop spans 15 amino acids. Germline V gene lookup returns CDR1 MDHEN and CDR2 SYDVKM. V was clipped by 6 bases and J by 1 base, with 16 bases between them. The CDR3 spells CASRNGRFPSYEQYF. As DNA, the CDR3 is TGTGCCAGCAGAAACGGCAGGTTCCCTTCCTACGAGCAGTACTTC.

The gene calls are TRBV2 and TRBJ2-1, with D unresolved. CDR3 length: 12 amino acids. CDR1 SNHLY and CDR2 FYNNEI come from the germline V gene. Trimming removed 4 bases at V and 9 bases at J, with 10 bases between. In DNA form, the CDR3 reads TGTGCCAGCAGTGTGAGGCGGTCTGAGCAGTTCTTC. Residues: CASSVRRSEQFF.

The chain carries TRBV7-6 and TRBJ2-2; TRBD2 matches 8 bases. The germline CDR1 and CDR2 sequences are SGHVS and FNYEAQ. The CDR3 covers 17 residues. J lost 4 bases, V lost 5 bases, and 12 bases had no gene match. CDR3 sequence reads: CASSPTSGGRVTGELFF. The DNA of the CDR3 is TGTGCCAGCAGCCCAACCTCGGGGGGGCGAGTCACCGGGGAGCTGTTTTTT.

This chain uses TRBV6-7 with TRBJ1-4; tentatively, D is TRBD1 (6 bases). TRBV6-7 is given ORF status, its function remaining uncertain. The CDR3 totals 18 residues. V was shortened by 8 bases and J by 4 bases, with 26 bases between the two germline ends. This CDR3 is CASPTFRDIRTLNEKLFF. CDR3 nucleotide sequence: TGTGCCAGCCCTACTTTCCGGGACATCAGGACCCTTAATGAAAAACTGTTTTTT.

The chain combines TRBV9 with TRBJ2-3; possible D gene TRBD1, 5 bases. Trimming pared 4 bases from V and 8 bases from J, leaving 17 bases between. The CDR3 spans 14 residues. Germline lookup yields CDR1 SGDLS and CDR2 YYNGEE. The DNA for the CDR3 is TGTGCCAGCAGCTCCGCCTCAGGGTCCCCTACGCAGTATTTT. This encodes CASSSASGSPTQYF. Using reference TRBV9 and TRBJ2-3 for the parts outside the CDR3, the full variable domain is DSGVTQTPKHLITATGQRVTLRCSPRSGDLSVYWYQQSLDQGLQFLIQYYNGEERAKGNILERFSAQQFPDLHSELNLSSLELGDSALYFCASSSASGSPTQYFGPGTRLTVL.

CDR3 region: CASSFQGSAEQYF. In nucleotides, the CDR3 is TGTGCCAGCAGCTTTCAGGGGAGCGCCGAGCAGTACTTC. This chain connects TRBV13 to TRBJ2-7, with D possibly matching TRBD1 (6 bases). V lost 3 bases, J lost 6 bases, and 12 bases lay in between. The CDR3 has 13 residues. Germline V lookup: CDR1 PRHDT, CDR2 FYEKMQ (reference sequence).

The V gene is TRBV19, the J gene TRBJ2-5; 15 nucleotides agree with TRBD2. The CDR3 covers 16 residues. V lost 5 bases to trimming and J lost 6 bases; unmatched junction nucleotides: 7. Germline V CDR1 and CDR2: LNHDA, SQIVND (reference sequence). CDR3 region: CASSWTSGGAKQTQYF. CDR3 in DNA: TGTGCCAGTAGTTGGACTAGCGGGGGGGCCAAACAGACCCAGTACTTC.

On this clone itself: At the DNA level, this CDR3 is encoded by other sequences in the same sample as well. This chain uses TRBV4-2 with TRBJ2-3; possible D gene TRBD2, 6 bases. The CDR3 spans 17 residues. V lost 0 bases to trimming and J lost 1 base, with 14 bases between them. Per germline, CDR1 LGHNA and CDR2 YNFKEQ. For the CDR3, the DNA is TGTGCCAGCAGCCAAGATCCCGCTTGGGAGGGCACAGATACGCAGTATTTT. Its protein is CASSQDPAWEGTDTQYF.

V and J are TRBV6-1 and TRBJ1-5; D unclear. Germline V CDR1 and CDR2: MNHNS, SASEGT. Trimming left V 5 bases short and J 0 bases short, with 11 bases between. The CDR3 totals 15 residues. CDR3 nucleotides: TGTGCCAGCAGTCAGAACCTGAATAGCAATCAGCCCCAGCATTTT. Protein product: CASSQNLNSNQPQHF.

Only a few counts were recorded for this clone. This sequence joins TRBV10-1 and TRBJ1-5; no clear D. The CDR3 runs to 13 residues. Germline V gene sequence: CDR1 WNHNN, CDR2 SYGVQD (reference sequence). V lost 2 bases, J lost 2 bases, and 4 bases lay in between. This CDR3 reads CASSETGNQPQHF. In DNA, the CDR3 is TGCGCCAGCAGTGAGACGGGCAATCAGCCCCAGCATTTT.

This clone was picked up a small number of times. The chain employs TRBV28 and TRBJ1-2; 9 nucleotides agree with TRBD1. The CDR3 is made up of 12 amino acids. The germline CDR1 and CDR2 sequences are MDHEN and SYDVKM. Trimming cost V 10 bases and J 5 bases; bases outside gene matches: 5. The CDR3, as DNA: TGTGCCACTACAGGGGGCCTATATGGCTACACCTTC. Residues: CATTGGLYGYTF.

The chain employs TRBV5-6 and TRBJ1-2; tentative D call: TRBD1 (5 bases). The CDR3 sequence is 9 residues long. Per germline, CDR1 SGHDT and CDR2 YYEEEE. Trimming stripped 3 bases from V and 13 bases from J, with 7 bases between. CDR3 nucleotides: TGTGCCAGCAGCTCCCAGGGCACCTTC. Translating gives CASSSQGTF.

The gene calls are TRBV30 and TRBJ1-1; D gene unclear. CDR1 and CDR2 from the germline V gene are GTSNPN and SVGIG (reference sequence). Trimming pared 5 bases from V and 5 bases from J, leaving 15 bases between. The CDR3 consists of 13 residues. The CDR3 DNA reads as TGTGCCTGGGCTTCCGGGGTAGGGACTGAAGCTTTCTTT. Translated, it gives CAWASGVGTEAFF.

This chain links TRBV6-1 with TRBJ1-1, with D possibly TRBD1 on 6 matching bases. In germline, CDR1 is MNHNS, CDR2 SASEGT. The CDR3 spans 13 residues. V lost 10 bases and J lost 8, with 20 bases in between. CDR3 in amino acids: CATSFNAGTEAFF. As DNA, the CDR3 is TGTGCCACCTCCTTTAACGCCGGGACAGAAGCTTTCTTT.

This chain uses TRBV28 with TRBJ1-1; weak D call: TRBD1 (6 bases). The CDR3 totals 15 residues. Germline V gene data show CDR1 as MDHEN and CDR2 as SYDVKM. V was shortened by 3 bases and J by 7 bases, with 18 bases between the two germline ends. CDR3 sequence: CASSFRRGEGVEAFF. The CDR3 region has the DNA TGTGCCAGCAGTTTCCGTCGGGGCGAGGGGGTTGAAGCTTTCTTT.

V is TRBV5-4 and J is TRBJ1-1, with 7 nucleotides matching TRBD1. This CDR3 is 13 amino acids long. From germline, CDR1 is SGHNT and CDR2 YYREEE (reference sequence). Trimming took 2 bases from V and 3 from J; bases not matched to a gene: 1. The DNA for the CDR3 is TGTGCCAGCAGCTTTGACAGGGACACTGAAGCTTTCTTT. Amino acid sequence: CASSFDRDTEAFF.

V is TRBV6-5 and J is TRBJ1-3; 7 positions match TRBD1. Germline CDR1 reads MNHEY; CDR2 reads SVGAGI. The CDR3 totals 15 residues. The V gene end was trimmed by 6 bases and the J gene end by 4 bases; junction bases not matched to a gene: 9. CDR3 sequence: CASSQSRQGGNTIYF. CDR3 sequence (DNA): TGTGCCAGCAGCCAAAGCCGACAGGGAGGAAACACCATATATTTT.

The J gene is TRBJ2-7, the V gene TRBV4-2; 9 positions match TRBD1. Germline CDR1 LGHNA, CDR2 YNFKEQ. With V trimmed by 7 bases and J by 0 bases, 7 bases remained unmatched. The CDR3 consists of 15 residues. CDR3 loop: CASTRGQGLSYEQYF. DNA of the CDR3: TGTGCCAGCACCCGGGGACAGGGACTCTCCTACGAGCAGTACTTC.

Regarding this clone: Other nucleotide sequences in the sample specify the same CDR3. The V gene is TRBV5-1, the J gene TRBJ2-6; a weak D match, TRBD1 (5 bases). CDR1 and CDR2 from the germline V gene are SGHRS and YFSETQ. Trimming shortened V by 4 bases and J by 1 base, and 9 bases separated the two germline ends. The CDR3 totals 15 residues. CDR3 amino acids: CASSATGSGANVLTF. In DNA form, the CDR3 reads TGCGCCAGCAGCGCCACAGGTTCTGGGGCCAACGTCCTGACTTTC.

This chain links TRBV11-3 with TRBJ2-2; TRBD2 agrees at 7 bases. The CDR3 loop spans 13 amino acids. The trim removed 5 bases at V and 7 bases at J, leaving 4 bases unmatched. Per the germline V gene, CDR1 is SGHNT and CDR2 is YENEEA. CDR3 sequence: CASSEAGIGELFF. Written as DNA, the CDR3 is TGTGCCAGCAGCGAAGCGGGGATCGGGGAGCTGTTTTTT. Using reference TRBV11-3 and TRBJ2-2 for the parts outside the CDR3, the full variable domain is EAGVVQSPRYKIIEKKQPVAFWCNPISGHNTLYWYLQNLGQGPELLIRYENEEAVDDSQLPKDRFSAERLKGVDSTLKIQPAELGDSAVYLCASSEAGIGELFFGEGSRLTVL.

The V and J genes are TRBV9 and TRBJ2-7, with 8 bases fitting TRBD1. The trim removed 3 bases at V and 5 bases at J, leaving 10 bases unmatched. The CDR3 contains 15 residues. Per germline, CDR1 SGDLS and CDR2 YYNGEE. CDR3 protein: CASSARGQGANEQYF. In DNA form, the CDR3 reads TGTGCCAGCAGCGCGAGGGGGCAGGGGGCCAACGAGCAGTACTTC.

V gene TRBV28 combines with J gene TRBJ2-7; D may be TRBD2 (6 bases). There are 14 residues in the CDR3. The germline gives CDR1 MDHEN, CDR2 SYDVKM. Trimming took off 7 bases at V and 2 bases at J, with 15 bases between the two ends. The CDR3 DNA sequence: TGTGCCAGCAATACGGGGGAACCGACCTACGAGCAGTACTTC. Translation gives CASNTGEPTYEQYF.

This clone was counted a few times. This chain links TRBV28 with TRBJ1-4; the match to TRBD1 covers 8 bases. The CDR3 runs to 15 residues. V was clipped by 7 bases and J by 4 bases; unmatched bases: 8. Germline V gene data show CDR1 as MDHEN and CDR2 as SYDVKM. The CDR3 DNA sequence: TGTGCCAGCACCCGGACAGGGTGGGATAATGAAAAACTGTTTTTT. It yields the protein CASTRTGWDNEKLFF.

The chain carries TRBV27 and TRBJ2-3; 9 bases are a match to TRBD2. Germline V gene lookup returns CDR1 MNHEY and CDR2 SMNVEV (reference sequence). The CDR3 extends over 17 amino acids. The V gene end was trimmed by 5 bases and the J gene end by 4 bases; junction bases not matched to a gene: 13. The CDR3 here is CASSEGLGAGGPDTQYF. In DNA, the CDR3 is TGTGCCAGCAGTGAGGGCCTTGGGGCGGGGGGGCCAGATACGCAGTATTTT.

The chain employs TRBV15 and TRBJ1-1, with D possibly TRBD1 on 6 matching bases. This CDR3 spans 16 amino acids. V was pared by 3 bases and J by 6 bases, with 20 bases between. Germline V gene data show CDR1 as LNHNV and CDR2 as YYDKDF (reference sequence). CDR3 DNA: TGTGCCACCAGCAGTGGGAATCAGCCAGGGGTAGCTGAAGCTTTCTTT. Amino acids: CATSSGNQPGVAEAFF.